Sequencing of this TCR beta chain was carried out in a study of technical replicates of blood from a few donors (dated by TCRdb to the late 2010s). With regard to this clone: Its antigen has not been determined. No base qualities exist here, and no much larger clone lies one base off it.

Receptors were amplified or captured by the immunoSEQ multiplex PCR assay. The table comes from immuneACCESS by way of TCRdb, which keeps in-frame sequences with V and J called. Part of the clones is missing from these tables; in studies checked, under half for an unresolved V gene and the rest for unknown reasons. Across this sample there are tens of thousands of clones, with roughly 96% seen only once. In total, the top ten clones hold about 0.2% of the sample. Trimming takes 0 bases from V and 3 bases from J, and the germline ends sit 16 bases apart. In the germline V gene, CDR1 corresponds to SGDLS and CDR2 to YYNGEE. The CDR3 goes from the cysteine to the phenylalanine over 16 residues. The read is trimmed to its CDR3 DNA, 48 bases read in frame from base 1.

This TCR came from a human donor in good health. This receptor chain uses TRBV9 and TRBJ2-7; 6 matching bases give a weak D call of TRBD1. The sample taken for sequencing was T cells isolated from PBMCs. The CDR3 protein is CASSVGQAGTIYEQYF. The DNA reads TGTGCCAGCAGCGTAGGCCAGGCCGGGACAATCTACGAGCAGTACTTC.